The entry below gives a single TCR beta chain sequence along with its context. Its antigen specificity is not known. Qualities for individual bases were not recorded, and no much larger clone is one base off. The cysteine opens and the phenylalanine closes a CDR3 of 18 amino acids. CDR3 DNA only is kept here, 54 bases in frame from base 1. As encoded in the germline V gene, CDR1 is ENHRY while CDR2 is SYGVKD. The germline V end is reduced by 4 bases and the J end by 4 bases; junction bases left unmatched: 11. These data belong to a study of radiotherapy plus CTLA-4 blockade in lung cancer (dated by TCRdb to 2017 to 2018). At the level of the whole study: Objective responses occurred in roughly 19% of enrolled patients, and 30% to 35% achieved disease control. Points the paper makes about the study in general: The strongest predictors of response, as reported, were early dynamic changes in blood T cell clones along with a rise in serum interferon-beta after radiation. After treatment with radiotherapy and ipilimumab, TCR clones that originated in tumors expanded in peripheral blood.

Receptors were amplified or captured by the immunoSEQ multiplex PCR assay. TCRdb holds this immuneACCESS table with in-frame rearrangements only. Some clones are missing; in checked studies, unresolved V genes explain under half, and the rest has no known cause. The sample contains about 32,000 clones, 75% to 90% of them found a single time. In total, the top ten clones hold approximately 25% of the sample. The study tested focal radiation therapy combined with CTLA-4 blockade (ipilimumab) in patients with chemo-refractory metastatic non-small-cell lung cancer. This TCR was sampled from a human donor with non-small cell lung cancer that progressed on radiotherapy plus ipilimumab. This chain is built from TRBV10-3 and TRBJ2-5; 14 middle bases align to TRBD2. Sample: peripheral blood, taken from a patient treated with radiotherapy plus ipilimumab. Here is the DNA: TGTGCCATCAGTGGGACTAGCGGGGGGCACCTACGGGGAGAGACCCAGTACTTC. It translates to CAISGTSGGHLRGETQYF.